A selection of T cell receptor beta chains follows, all from one sample in a study of blood T cell repertoires in COVID-19. This table comes from immunoSEQ multiplex PCR, and its TCRdb copy is limited to in-frame clones, with some not included. Of some 250,000 clones detected, approximately 83% appear once; the ten largest clones hold less than 4%. Specimen: peripheral blood. The source is a woman in her twenties or thirties who had recovered from COVID-19. CDR3s include the opening cysteine and the closing phenylalanine or tryptophan. A D gene is named only where the DNA matches it firmly. Where a row states a size, it is once, few, many or the class of an expanded clone; other rows omit it.

d_call,clone_size,v_call,cdr3_length,j_call,cdr3_aa,cdr3_nt
.,.,TRBV12-5,12,TRBJ2-5,CASGLLRETQYF,TGTGCTAGTGGTCTACTGAGGGAGACCCAGTACTTC
TRBD1,.,TRBV5-1,15,TRBJ2-7,CASSVGTGRAYEQYF,TGCGCCAGCAGCGTCGGGACAGGGAGAGCCTACGAGCAGTACTTC
TRBD2,.,TRBV3-1/TRBV3-2,18,TRBJ2-3,CASSQVTTSGIVTDTQYF,TGTGCCAGCAGCCAAGTGACGACTAGCGGGATTGTCACAGATACGCAGTATTTT
.,.,TRBV6-1,16,TRBJ2-3,CASSESGTLASDTQYF,TGTGCCAGCAGTGAATCCGGGACTTTAGCCTCAGATACGCAGTATTTT
TRBD2,.,TRBV18,17,TRBJ2-7,CASSPLGGDSFDYEQYF,TGTGCCAGCTCACCCCTCGGGGGGGACTCCTTTGACTACGAGCAGTACTTC
.,.,TRBV11-1,14,TRBJ2-2,CASSFGARAGELFF,TGTGCCAGCAGCTTTGGGGCCCGGGCCGGGGAGCTGTTTTTT
TRBD1,.,TRBV29-1,12,TRBJ1-2,CSVQGARDGYTF,TGCAGCGTACAGGGGGCGAGGGATGGCTACACCTTC
TRBD2,.,TRBV2,14,TRBJ2-7,CASNTGEGAYEQYF,TGTGCCAGCAACACCGGGGAGGGAGCCTACGAGCAGTACTTC
.,few,TRBV4-2,14,TRBJ2-5,CASSQDRTSQTQYF,TGTGCCAGCAGCCAAGATAGGACTTCCCAGACCCAGTACTTC
TRBD1,.,TRBV28,13,TRBJ1-5,CATATGAGQPQHF,TGTGCCACCGCTACAGGGGCCGGTCAGCCCCAGCATTTT
.,.,TRBV19,15,TRBJ1-1,CASSSLEGFNTEAFF,TGTGCCAGTAGTAGCCTCGAGGGATTTAACACTGAAGCTTTCTTT
TRBD2,few,TRBV6-4,16,TRBJ2-7,CASSLGLAGVSYEQYF,TGTGCCAGCAGTCTCGGACTAGCGGGGGTTTCCTACGAGCAGTACTTC
TRBD1,.,TRBV7-9,13,TRBJ1-1,CASSLEGGAGAFF,TGTGCCAGCAGCTTAGAAGGGGGCGCGGGAGCTTTCTTT
TRBD1,.,TRBV2,17,TRBJ1-3,CASSEAPGDSSGNTIYF,TGTGCCAGCAGTGAAGCCCCAGGGGACAGCTCTGGAAACACCATATATTTT
.,.,TRBV12-5,12,TRBJ2-5,CASGSVQETQYF,TGTGCTAGTGGTTCCGTACAAGAGACCCAGTACTTC
.,.,TRBV9,14,TRBJ1-4,CASSPGGQGEKLFF,TGTGCCAGCAGCCCCGGGGGGCAAGGTGAAAAACTGTTTTTT
TRBD1,.,TRBV30,13,TRBJ1-1,CAWTGTGETEAFF,TGTGCCTGGACCGGGACAGGGGAGACTGAAGCTTTCTTT
TRBD2,.,TRBV6-6,14,TRBJ2-1,CASTVAGGVNEQFF,TGTGCCAGCACCGTCGCGGGAGGAGTCAATGAGCAGTTCTTC
.,.,TRBV9,15,TRBJ1-1,CASSVGSDGDTEAFF,TGTGCCAGCAGCGTAGGGTCAGACGGGGACACTGAAGCTTTCTTT
.,.,TRBV19,14,TRBJ2-2,CASSIGAQTGELFF,TGTGCCAGTAGTATAGGGGCTCAAACCGGGGAGCTGTTTTTT
TRBD2,few,TRBV18,15,TRBJ2-7,CASSPPGLATYEQYF,TGTGCCAGCTCACCACCGGGACTAGCAACCTACGAGCAGTACTTC
.,.,TRBV5-6,13,TRBJ2-7,CASSFGSHYEQYF,TGTGCCAGCAGCTTCGGGAGCCACTACGAGCAGTACTTC
.,.,TRBV18,16,TRBJ2-5,CASSPNHREFQETQYF,TGTGCCAGCTCACCCAACCACAGGGAATTCCAAGAGACCCAGTACTTC
TRBD1,.,TRBV6-5,15,TRBJ1-4,CASSLGAGGNEKLFF,TGTGCCAGCAGTTTAGGGGCAGGGGGAAATGAAAAACTGTTTTTT
.,.,TRBV6-5,14,TRBJ2-2,CASSYGKGAGELFF,TGTGCCAGCAGTTACGGCAAGGGGGCCGGGGAGCTGTTTTTT
.,.,TRBV18,15,TRBJ2-2,CASSPQPGNTGELFF,TGTGCCAGCTCACCACAACCAGGGAACACCGGGGAGCTGTTTTTT
TRBD2,few,TRBV19,19,TRBJ2-2,CASRTTGLAGDPNTGELFF,TGTGCCAGCAGAACCACCGGGCTAGCGGGGGACCCGAACACCGGGGAGCTGTTTTTT
.,.,TRBV19,13,TRBJ1-5,CASSIGARQPQHF,TGTGCCAGTAGTATAGGGGCGCGACAGCCCCAGCATTTT
.,.,TRBV15,13,TRBJ1-1,CATSLDRNAEAFF,TGTGCCACCAGCTTAGACAGAAACGCTGAAGCTTTCTTT
.,.,TRBV18,14,TRBJ1-2,CASSPAPSKNGYTF,TGTGCCAGCTCACCAGCGCCTTCAAAAAACGGCTACACCTTC
TRBD1,.,TRBV2,14,TRBJ1-5,CATRQGYLSQPQHF,TGTGCGACAAGACAGGGATACTTAAGTCAGCCCCAGCATTTT
.,.,TRBV19,14,TRBJ2-7,CASRWRGESGEQYF,TGTGCCAGTAGGTGGCGGGGTGAGTCAGGCGAGCAGTACTTC
.,.,TRBV5-1,13,TRBJ2-2,CASSLTGAGELFF,TGCGCCAGCAGCTTGACCGGGGCCGGGGAGCTGTTTTTT
.,.,TRBV2,14,TRBJ2-3,CASKGRGGIDTQYF,TGTGCCAGCAAAGGAAGGGGGGGCATAGATACGCAGTATTTT